Each of the 16 T cell receptor beta chains below was sequenced from the same sample in a study of blood T cell repertoires in COVID-19. Generated by immunoSEQ multiplex PCR, the TCRdb table keeps only in-frame clones and is missing some. The sample holds about 270,000 clones, roughly 91% seen once. The sequenced sample consisted of PBMCs or T cells enriched from blood (not recorded which). The receptors shown here come from a woman in her thirties or forties with acute COVID-19.

V is TRBV24-1 and J is TRBJ1-2, with unresolved D. Germline V CDR1 and CDR2: KGHDR, SFDVKD. Trimming removed 1 base at V and 1 base at J, with 9 bases between. The CDR3 extends over 15 amino acids. In DNA, the CDR3 is TGTGCCACCAGTGATTTTCCCAGAAATAACTATGGCTACACCTTC. This encodes CATSDFPRNNYGYTF.

V usage is TRBV5-5 and J usage is TRBJ2-3; 7 bases fit TRBD1. The germline gives CDR1 SGHKS, CDR2 YYEKEE (reference sequence). CDR3 length equals 15 residues. The trim removed 5 bases at V and 1 base at J, leaving 7 bases unmatched. CDR3 residues: CASREQGIRTDTQYF. The DNA of the CDR3 is TGTGCCAGCAGGGAACAGGGGATCCGCACAGATACGCAGTATTTT.

V is TRBV5-4 and J is TRBJ2-7, with 7 nucleotides matching TRBD2. The germline V gene encodes CDR1 SGHNT and CDR2 YYREEE (reference sequence). This CDR3 is built from 15 residues. After removal of 4 bases from V and 0 bases from J, the junction contained 7 bases not matched to a gene. CDR3 sequence: CASSPAGWSSYEQYF. The CDR3 DNA follows: TGTGCCAGCAGCCCAGCGGGGTGGAGCTCCTACGAGCAGTACTTC.

The chain employs TRBV18 and TRBJ2-5; D gene uncertain. Trimming took 5 bases from V and 4 from J, leaving 5 bases between them. CDR3 length: 11 amino acids. The germline V gene has CDR1 KGHSH and CDR2 LQKENI. The CDR3 DNA sequence: TGTGCCAGCTCATCCAGAGAGACCCAGTACTTC. Translation: CASSSRETQYF. Full variable domain (remainder filled in from reference TRBV18 and TRBJ2-5): NAGVMQNPRHLVRRRGQEARLRCSPMKGHSHVYWYRQLPEEGLKFMVYLQKENIIDESGMPKERFSAEFPKEGPSILRIQQVVRGDSAAYFCASSSRETQYFGPGTRLLVL.

The chain carries TRBV5-4 and TRBJ1-4; D perhaps matches TRBD1 (6 bases). The CDR3 loop spans 12 amino acids. Deletions cut 4 bases from V and 8 bases from J, with 9 bases between. Germline V gene sequence: CDR1 SGHNT, CDR2 YYREEE (reference sequence). The DNA for the CDR3 is TGTGCCAGCAGCCTTACAGGGGAAAAACTGTTTTTT. Amino acid sequence: CASSLTGEKLFF.

CDR3 nucleotides: TGTGCCAGCAGCTTGGCGGGACAGAGGTCCCTTTATAGCAATCAGCCCCAGCATTTT. Translated, it gives CASSLAGQRSLYSNQPQHF. The chain uses TRBV5-6 and TRBJ1-5, with TRBD1 matching 7 bases. Germline CDR1 reads SGHDT; CDR2 reads YYEEEE. CDR3 length: 19 residues. V shed 0 bases and J 0 bases; nucleotides not matched to a gene: 12.

This sequence joins TRBV4-1 and TRBJ1-6; D is unclear. With 4 bases removed from V and 9 bases from J, the gap between germline ends came to 10 bases. Per the germline V gene, CDR1 is MGHRA and CDR2 is YSYEKL. The CDR3 is made up of 13 amino acids. The CDR3 is CASSPNLSSPLHF. CDR3 bases: TGCGCCAGCAGCCCCAACTTGTCTTCACCCCTCCACTTT.

The CDR3 spells CASSQEAAVDGYTF. CDR3 coding DNA: TGCGCCAGCAGCCAAGAGGCGGCCGTGGATGGCTACACCTTC. This chain uses TRBV4-1 with TRBJ1-2; D not resolved. This CDR3 is built from 14 residues. Germline CDR1 is MGHRA and CDR2 is YSYEKL. The V end was cut by 0 bases, the J end by 6 bases, with 11 bases between.

J is TRBJ2-6 and V is TRBV24-1; D not resolved. The germline V and J ends were trimmed by 5 bases and 0 bases, with 7 bases remaining between them. The CDR3 has 15 residues. Germline CDR1 KGHDR, CDR2 SFDVKD. The CDR3 loop is CATSAARSGANVLTF. The CDR3 DNA is TGTGCCACCAGTGCAGCGCGCTCTGGGGCCAACGTCCTGACTTTC.

This clone was found a few times. The chain links TRBV11-2 to TRBJ1-1, with TRBD1 matching over 10 bases. The V gene's germline CDR1 is SGHAT and CDR2 FQNNGV. The CDR3 spans 13 residues. With 4 bases clipped from V and 11 bases from J, the junction kept 7 bases outside the gene matches. Here the CDR3 DNA reads TGTGCCAGCAGCTCCGACAGGGGGCAAGGGGCTTTCTTT. It translates to CASSSDRGQGAFF.

The chain joins TRBV11-2 to TRBJ1-1, with 7 bases matching TRBD1. This CDR3 region has 15 residues. The germline V gene encodes CDR1 SGHAT and CDR2 FQNNGV. V trimming: 3 bases; J trimming: 0 bases; junction bases outside the gene matches: 4. The CDR3, as DNA: TGTGCCAGCAGCTTGATGGGACAGTTGAACACTGAAGCTTTCTTT. Translation: CASSLMGQLNTEAFF.

The rearrangement joins TRBV7-9 to TRBJ1-5; maybe TRBD1 (5 bases). V dropped 1 base and J dropped 3 bases, with 10 bases sitting between them. Germline loops: CDR1 SEHNR, CDR2 FQNEAQ (reference sequence). There are 15 residues in the CDR3. The CDR3 is CASSLGGGNNQPQHF. In nucleotides, the CDR3 is TGTGCCAGCAGCTTAGGGGGGGGAAACAATCAGCCCCAGCATTTT.

The V gene is TRBV12-3 or TRBV12-4, the J gene TRBJ1-6; weak D call: TRBD1 (5 bases). The CDR3 runs to 12 residues. V was cut by 6 bases and J by 13 bases, with 13 bases left in between. CDR3 in DNA: TGTGCCAGCAGACTTACGGGGGGGCCCCTCCACTTT. Translation: CASRLTGGPLHF.

The J gene is TRBJ2-3, the V gene TRBV18; the match to TRBD2 covers 10 bases. The V gene end was trimmed by 5 bases and the J gene end by 5 bases; junction bases not matched to a gene: 10. The CDR3 is 16 amino acids. Per germline, CDR1 KGHSH and CDR2 LQKENI. CDR3 protein: CASSSGTSVLRDTQYF. CDR3 nucleotides: TGTGCCAGCTCATCTGGGACTAGCGTGCTCAGAGATACGCAGTATTTT.

V gene TRBV7-9 combines with J gene TRBJ2-5, with 7 nucleotides matching TRBD2. There are 15 residues in the CDR3. The V gene end was trimmed by 5 bases and the J gene end by 0 bases; junction bases not matched to a gene: 6. Per the germline V gene, CDR1 is SEHNR and CDR2 is FQNEAQ (reference sequence). The DNA for the CDR3 is TGTGCCAGCAGCCTGAGCGGGGTCAACCAAGAGACCCAGTACTTC. Translating it yields CASSLSGVNQETQYF.

The chain joins TRBV7-2 to TRBJ2-3, with 9 bases aligning to TRBD2. The CDR3 runs 17 residues. The junction had 7 bases not matched to a gene; V was cut back by 1 base and J by 2 bases. Per the germline V gene, CDR1 is SGHTA and CDR2 is FQGNSA. CDR3 in DNA: TGTGCCAGCAGCTTAGGGACTAGCGAGATAATCACAGATACGCAGTATTTT. Protein sequence: CASSLGTSEIITDTQYF.